The entry below gives a single T cell receptor beta chain sequence along with its context. Clones were sequenced by immunoSEQ multiplex PCR, and TCRdb holds only the in-frame ones, with some missing. In the table there are fewer than 85,000 clones, around 96% of which are singletons. This sample was taken from a study of technical replicates of blood from a few donors. Per the germline V gene, CDR1 is SGHAT and CDR2 is FQDESV (reference sequence). Trimming pared 1 base from V and 8 bases from J, leaving 8 bases between. CDR3 size: 12 residues. This chain connects TRBV11-1 to TRBJ1-2; D may be TRBD1 (5 bases). The TCR originated in a human donor in good health. Sequenced input: T cells isolated from PBMCs. The CDR3 loop reads CASSLETAGYTF. CDR3 DNA sequence: TGTGCCAGCAGCTTAGAGACAGCGGGCTACACCTTC.